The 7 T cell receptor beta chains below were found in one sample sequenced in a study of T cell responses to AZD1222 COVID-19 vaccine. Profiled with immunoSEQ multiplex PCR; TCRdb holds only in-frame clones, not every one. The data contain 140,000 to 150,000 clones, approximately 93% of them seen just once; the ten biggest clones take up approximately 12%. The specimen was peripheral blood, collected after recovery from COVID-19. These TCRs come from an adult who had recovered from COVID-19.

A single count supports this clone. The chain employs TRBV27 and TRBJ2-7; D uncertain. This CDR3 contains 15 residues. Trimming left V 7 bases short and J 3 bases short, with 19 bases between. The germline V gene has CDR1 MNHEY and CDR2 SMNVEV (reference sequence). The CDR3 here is CASTDDPSTFYEQYF. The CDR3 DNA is TGTGCCAGCACCGACGACCCGAGCACGTTCTACGAGCAGTACTTC.

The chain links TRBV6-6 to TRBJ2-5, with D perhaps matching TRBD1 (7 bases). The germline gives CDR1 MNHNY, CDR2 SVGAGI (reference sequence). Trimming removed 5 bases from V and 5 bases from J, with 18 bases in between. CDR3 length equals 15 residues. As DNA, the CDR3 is TGTGCCAGCAGTGCCCGACAGGGCGGGATGGAGACCCAGTACTTC. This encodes CASSARQGGMETQYF.

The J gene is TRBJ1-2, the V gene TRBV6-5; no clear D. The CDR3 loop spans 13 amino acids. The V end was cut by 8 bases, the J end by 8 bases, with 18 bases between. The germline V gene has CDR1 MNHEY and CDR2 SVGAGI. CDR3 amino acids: CASLLSLNGGYTF. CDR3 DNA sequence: TGTGCCAGCCTCCTAAGTTTGAATGGCGGCTACACCTTC.

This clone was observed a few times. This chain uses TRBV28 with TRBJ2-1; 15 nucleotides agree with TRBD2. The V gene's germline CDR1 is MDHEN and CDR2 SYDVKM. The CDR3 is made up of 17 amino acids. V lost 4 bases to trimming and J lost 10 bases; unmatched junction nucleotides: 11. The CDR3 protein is CASSSPRTSGRAGEQFF. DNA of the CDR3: TGTGCCAGCAGTTCCCCACGGACTAGCGGGAGGGCGGGAGAGCAGTTCTTC.

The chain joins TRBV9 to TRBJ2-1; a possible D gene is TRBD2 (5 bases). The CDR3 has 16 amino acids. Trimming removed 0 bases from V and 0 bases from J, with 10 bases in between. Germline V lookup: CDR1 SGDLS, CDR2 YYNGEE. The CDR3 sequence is CASSVDTRVSYNEQFF. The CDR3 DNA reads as TGTGCCAGCAGCGTAGACACTAGAGTCTCCTACAATGAGCAGTTCTTC.

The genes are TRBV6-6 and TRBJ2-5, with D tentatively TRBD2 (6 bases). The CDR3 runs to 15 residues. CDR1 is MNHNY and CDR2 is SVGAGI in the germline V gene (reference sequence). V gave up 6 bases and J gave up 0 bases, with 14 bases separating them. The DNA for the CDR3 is TGTGCCAGCAGCAGTCCTTGGACTAACCAAGAGACCCAGTACTTC. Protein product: CASSSPWTNQETQYF.

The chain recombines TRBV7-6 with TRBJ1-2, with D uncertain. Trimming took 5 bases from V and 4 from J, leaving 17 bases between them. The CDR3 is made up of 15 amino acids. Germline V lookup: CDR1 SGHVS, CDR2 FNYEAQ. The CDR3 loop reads CASSPSGLGSYGYTF. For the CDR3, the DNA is TGTGCCAGCAGCCCGTCTGGACTCGGGAGCTATGGCTACACCTTC.